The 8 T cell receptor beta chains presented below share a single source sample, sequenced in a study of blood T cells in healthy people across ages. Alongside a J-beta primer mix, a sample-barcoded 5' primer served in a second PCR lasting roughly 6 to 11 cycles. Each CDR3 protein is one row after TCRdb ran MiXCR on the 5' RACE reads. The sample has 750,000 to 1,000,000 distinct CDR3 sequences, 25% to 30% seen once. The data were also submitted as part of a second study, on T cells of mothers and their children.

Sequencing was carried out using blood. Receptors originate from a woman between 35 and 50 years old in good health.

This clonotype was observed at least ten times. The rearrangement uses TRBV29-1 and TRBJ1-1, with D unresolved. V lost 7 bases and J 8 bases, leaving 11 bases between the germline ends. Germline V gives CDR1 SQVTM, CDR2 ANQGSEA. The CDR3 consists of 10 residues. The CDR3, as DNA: TGCAGCGCTTACTGGCTAGAAGCTTTCTTT. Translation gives CSAYWLEAFF.

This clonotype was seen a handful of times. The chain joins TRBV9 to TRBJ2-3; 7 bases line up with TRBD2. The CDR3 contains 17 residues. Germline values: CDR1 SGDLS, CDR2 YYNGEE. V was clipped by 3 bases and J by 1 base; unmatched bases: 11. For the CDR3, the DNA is TGTGCCAGCAGCGCCTCCGGTGGGCTAGCGGGCACAGATACGCAGTATTTT. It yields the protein CASSASGGLAGTDTQYF. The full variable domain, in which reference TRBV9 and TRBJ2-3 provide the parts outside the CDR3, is DSGVTQTPKHLITATGQRVTLRCSPRSGDLSVYWYQQSLDQGLQFLIQYYNGEERAKGNILERFSAQQFPDLHSELNLSSLELGDSALYFCASSASGGLAGTDTQYFGPGTRLTVL.

This chain's CDR3 is CASSLSTGGLKGYTF. In DNA form, the CDR3 reads TGTGCCAGCAGTTTGTCGACAGGGGGCCTAAAGGGCTACACCTTC. The J gene is TRBJ1-2, the V gene TRBV28; 10 nucleotides line up with TRBD1. CDR1 MDHEN and CDR2 SYDVKM come from the germline V gene. The CDR3 is 15 residues long. Trimming removed 3 bases from V and 8 bases from J; junction bases left unmatched: 9.

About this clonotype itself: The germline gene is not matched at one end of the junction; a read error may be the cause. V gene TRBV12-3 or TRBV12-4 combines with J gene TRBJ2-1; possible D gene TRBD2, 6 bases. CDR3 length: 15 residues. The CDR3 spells CVSSYRGNSYNEQFF. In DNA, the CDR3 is TGTGTCAGCAGTTATCGGGGGAACTCCTACAATGAGCAGTTCTTC.

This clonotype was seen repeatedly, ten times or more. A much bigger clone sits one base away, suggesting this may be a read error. The CDR3 region is CSATSGDSGANVRTF. DNA of the CDR3: TGCAGTGCTACCTCAGGCGACTCTGGGGCCAACGTCCGGACTTTC. The V gene is TRBV20-1, the J gene TRBJ2-6, with D possibly matching TRBD1 (5 bases). CDR1 is DFQATT, CDR2 SNEGSKA, per germline (reference sequence). The CDR3 extends over 15 amino acids.

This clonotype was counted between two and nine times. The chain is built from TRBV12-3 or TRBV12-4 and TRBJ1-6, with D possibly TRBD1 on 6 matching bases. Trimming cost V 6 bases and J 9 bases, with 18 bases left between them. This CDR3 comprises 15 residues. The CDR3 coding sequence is TGTGCCAGCAGACCAACGGGGGGCGCAACTTCACCCCTCCACTTT. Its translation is CASRPTGGATSPLHF.

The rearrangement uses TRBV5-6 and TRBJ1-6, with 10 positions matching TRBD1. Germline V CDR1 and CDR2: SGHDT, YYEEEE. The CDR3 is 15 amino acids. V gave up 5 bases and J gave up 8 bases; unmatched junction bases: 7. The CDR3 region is CASRPAGTGDSPLHF. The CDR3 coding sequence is TGTGCCAGCAGACCCGCCGGGACAGGGGATTCACCCCTCCACTTT.

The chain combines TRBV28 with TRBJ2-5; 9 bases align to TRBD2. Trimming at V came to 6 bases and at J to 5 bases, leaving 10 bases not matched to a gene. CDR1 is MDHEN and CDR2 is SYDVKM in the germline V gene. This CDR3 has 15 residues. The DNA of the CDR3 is TGTGCCAGCAGACCGCCCGGGACTAGCCGCGAGACCCAGTACTTC. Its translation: CASRPPGTSRETQYF.